These T cell receptor beta chains were read from a single sample in a study of blood T cells in healthy people across ages. TCRdb itself ran the 5' RACE reads through MiXCR, one entry per CDR3 protein. This sample yields some 750,000 distinct CDR3 sequences, of which about a fifth are seen a single time; roughly a fifth belongs to the top ten. Sequenced sample: blood. These TCRs come from a man in his 70s in good health. CDR3s include the opening cysteine and the closing phenylalanine or tryptophan. The D gene is left open where the match is weak. Expanded clones get a size class; other rows say once, few or many, or leave the size out.

d_call cdr3_length j_call clone_size v_call cdr3_nt cdr3_aa
- 15 TRBJ2-4 - TRBV7-2 TGTGCCAGCAGCCCACAGAGGCTAGCCAAAAACATTCAGTACTTC CASSPQRLAKNIQYF
- 15 TRBJ1-2 few TRBV9 TGTGCCAGCAGCACCCCAGGGCTAGCTAACTATGGCTACACCTTC CASSTPGLANYGYTF
TRBD1 16 TRBJ2-3 once TRBV6-5 TGTGCCAGCAGTTACGCGACAGGGAAAGGAACAGATACGCAGTATTTT CASSYATGKGTDTQYF
- 15 TRBJ1-4 few TRBV6-6 TGTGCCAGCAGTCACTCGGGGGACCGCCTTGAAAAACTGTTTTTT CASSHSGDRLEKLFF
TRBD1 16 TRBJ2-1 - TRBV6-1 TGTGCCAGCAGTGCCCCGGACAGGGGCTCCTACAATGAGCAGTTCTTC CASSAPDRGSYNEQFF
- 15 TRBJ2-5 few TRBV3-1 TGTGCCAGCAGCCAAGATTCGACCGGGTCGGGGACCCAGTACTTT CASSQDSTGSGTQYF
- 15 TRBJ2-3 few TRBV19 TGTGCCAGTAGTTTCAAACAGGGAGTACCAGATACGCAGTATTTT CASSFKQGVPDTQYF
- 16 TRBJ2-6 - TRBV6-1 TGTGCCAGCAGTGATCTTCGGATCTCTGGGGCCAACGTCCTGACTTTC CASSDLRISGANVLTF
- 14 TRBJ2-5 few TRBV5-1 TGCGCCAGCAGCTTGTCGCCAGCCCAAGAGACCCAGTACTTC CASSLSPAQETQYF
- 16 TRBJ1-2 once TRBV11-2 TGTGCCAGCAGCTTAGAATTGGGTTTGGGCCCGAGGGTTTTGGTGTTT CASSLELGLGPRVLVF
- 15 TRBJ1-5 - TRBV20-1 TGCAGTGCTGGGTTATTGGGACAAACCAATCAGCCCCAGCATTTT CSAGLLGQTNQPQHF
TRBD1 12 TRBJ2-7 few TRBV20-1 TGCAGTACAGGGGACAGGGGTAAAGAGCAGTACTTC CSTGDRGKEQYF
TRBD1 14 TRBJ1-1 - TRBV20-1 TGCAGTGCTAGTCGAGGAGGGGGCAACACTGAAGCTTTCTTT CSASRGGGNTEAFF
TRBD2 17 TRBJ2-1 - TRBV24-1 TGTGCCACCAGTGCCCTAGGGACTAGCGGGGGGTGGGATGAGCAGTTCTTT CATSALGTSGGWDEQFF
- 14 TRBJ2-7 - TRBV5-1 TGCGCCAGCAGCTTAAACAGGGACCTCTACGAGCAGTACTTC CASSLNRDLYEQYF
- 17 TRBJ2-1 - TRBV7-9 TGTGCCAGCAGCTCTCCAGGCGGGCTACAGTCCTACAATGAGCAGTCCTTC CASSSPGGLQSYNEQSF
- 14 TRBJ2-1 - TRBV6-1 - CASSVGTGNNEHFF
- 13 TRBJ1-2 - TRBV10-3 TGTGCCATCGGAGATGGGGGGAACTATGGCTACACCTTC CAIGDGGNYGYTF
- 14 TRBJ1-1 once TRBV6-6 TGTGCCAGCAGTTACAGGGGGGAGGAAACTGAAGCTTTCTTT CASSYRGEETEAFF
- 15 TRBJ1-2 few TRBV19 TGTGCCAGTAGTATAGCGGGGAGTCCTAACTATGGCTACACCTTC CASSIAGSPNYGYTF
TRBD2 20 TRBJ2-3 - TRBV23-1 TGCGCCAGCAGTCAATCTGGGACTAGCGGGGGGGCCGCTTGCACAGATACGCAGTATTTT CASSQSGTSGGAACTDTQYF
- 14 TRBJ1-4 few TRBV7-9 TGTGCCAGCAGCTTCACGACGGGTAATGAAAAACTGTTTTTT CASSFTTGNEKLFF
TRBD1 15 TRBJ2-1 - TRBV10-2 TGCGCCAGGAGGGGACAGGGGGCCTCCTACAATGAGCAGTTCTTC CARRGQGASYNEQFF
TRBD1 12 TRBJ1-3 few TRBV6-6 TGTGCCAGCGGGACAGGGGCCAACACCATATATTTT CASGTGANTIYF
- 16 TRBJ2-4 many TRBV28 TGTGCCAGCAGTCTCCGGGGGGCGAGTGACAAAAACATTCAGTACTTC CASSLRGASDKNIQYF
- 16 TRBJ1-2 - TRBV7-2 TGTGCCAGCAGTCTTCGTAGCCAGGGAGCTAACTATGGCTACACCTTC CASSLRSQGANYGYTF
- 14 TRBJ2-7 - TRBV5-1 TGCGCCAGCAGAAATACTGCGGCCCCCTACGAGCAGTACTTC CASRNTAAPYEQYF
- 16 TRBJ2-6 - TRBV29-1 TGCAGCGTTGAAGTTAGGAGGGGATTAGGGGCCAACGTCCTGACTTTC CSVEVRRGLGANVLTF
- 14 TRBJ1-1 - TRBV5-1 TGCGCCAGCGGCTTGACACGGCTGAACACTGAAGCTTTCTTT CASGLTRLNTEAFF
TRBD2 15 TRBJ2-1 - TRBV29-1 TGCAGCGTCGCCTGGAGGGCTAGCGGGAGGAATGAGCAGTTCTTC CSVAWRASGRNEQFF
TRBD1 14 TRBJ2-3 - TRBV27 TGTGCCAGCAGTCTGACCCGGGACAGCGATACGCAGTATTTT CASSLTRDSDTQYF
- 10 TRBJ2-7 - TRBV29-1 - CSVASGTSHF
- 15 TRBJ2-1 few TRBV20-1 TGCAGTGCTAGAATGGGCCCCGGTCACTACAATGAGCAGTTCTTC CSARMGPGHYNEQFF
- 16 TRBJ2-4 many TRBV6-1 TGTGCCAGCAGTGAAGTGCCCGGCGCGCCTAAAAACATTCAGTACTTC CASSEVPGAPKNIQYF
- 12 TRBJ2-3 - TRBV11-2 TGTGCCAGCAGCTTATCCGGGGAGCCGCAGTATTTT CASSLSGEPQYF